This T cell receptor (beta chain) was sequenced during a study of cytomegalovirus exposure and HLA in healthy donors. Study background: As an earlier analysis found, some 170 million T cells yielded 90 million to 140 million unique TCR beta sequences. Study results and limitations: Cytomegalovirus-associated TCR beta chains were listed, numbering some 150. Most TCR beta V segments were productive about 87% or about 30% of the time in an earlier analysis.

Healthy bone marrow donors supplied every sample. This CDR3 comprises 15 residues. Germline CDR1 SSHAT, CDR2 FNYEAQ (reference sequence). With regard to this clone: Its antigen is currently unknown. One end of the junction does not line up with germline, which may come from a read error.

The study ran its PCR with 60 Vbeta and 13 Jbeta primers. The table came from immunoSEQ multiplex PCR; TCRdb's copy has only in-frame clones and leaves some out. The sample lists 35,000 or so clones, more than 80% occurring once. This rearrangement joins TRBV7-7 to TRBJ1-5, with 10 bases lining up with TRBD1. The TCR comes from a middle-aged woman in good health and CMV-seronegative. The sample taken for sequencing was PBMCs. Written as DNA, the CDR3 is TGTGCTAGCAGCTTAGGGACAGGGGTTGAGCAGCCCCAGCATTTT. Encoded protein: CASSLGTGVEQPQHF.